Following are 31 T cell receptor beta chains from one sample sequenced in a study of a mutant IDH1 vaccine in newly diagnosed glioma. Only in-frame clones appear in the TCRdb table, and some are missing; sequencing was by immunoSEQ multiplex PCR. Found here are roughly 60,000 clones, about 81% of them singletons; the top ten hold over 7%. Time point indicated: week 5, during vaccination. In the vaccine, a single dose held 300 ug of the mutant IDH1 20-mer peptide, along with topical imiquimod. Their cognate antigens are unknown. The sample consisted of PBMCs, taken from a glioma patient whose treatment included an IDH1 peptide vaccine. Receptor source: a woman between 45 and 60 years old with glioma.

The chain carries TRBV29-1 and TRBJ2-7, with a possible D match to TRBD1 (5 bases). The germline CDR1 and CDR2 sequences are SQVTM and ANQGSEA. Trimming took 3 bases from V and 5 from J, leaving 11 bases between them. CDR3 size: 12 residues. CDR3 residues: CSVDQGTDEQYF. The CDR3, as DNA: TGCAGCGTTGACCAGGGTACTGACGAGCAGTACTTC.

The chain combines TRBV9 with TRBJ1-5; D may be TRBD1 (6 bases). The V and J ends lost 3 bases and 4 bases respectively, with 8 bases between them. CDR3 size: 13 residues. Per the germline V gene, CDR1 is SGDLS and CDR2 is YYNGEE. The CDR3 loop reads CASSGQGNQPQHF. The DNA of the CDR3 is TGTGCCAGCAGCGGCCAGGGGAATCAGCCCCAGCATTTT.

The chain links TRBV29-1 to TRBJ2-5; D remains ambiguous. Deletions cut 4 bases from V and 3 bases from J, with 12 bases between. The CDR3 is made up of 13 amino acids. The germline V gene encodes CDR1 SQVTM and CDR2 ANQGSEA. The CDR3: CSVGPGLKETQYF. The CDR3, as DNA: TGCAGCGTTGGACCGGGCCTAAAAGAGACCCAGTACTTC.

V gene TRBV29-1 combines with J gene TRBJ2-1; D possibly matches TRBD1 or TRBD2 (6 bases each). The CDR3 spans 12 residues. The V gene's germline CDR1 is SQVTM and CDR2 ANQGSEA. The V and J ends lost 8 bases and 5 bases respectively, with 13 bases between them. The CDR3 nucleotides read TGCAGCCTTCGGGGGCGGAACAATGAGCAGTTCTTC. Translation: CSLRGRNNEQFF.

The V gene is TRBV19, the J gene TRBJ1-5, with TRBD1 matching 8 bases. Germline CDR1 and CDR2: LNHDA and SQIVND (reference sequence). J lost 3 bases, V lost 5 bases, and 6 bases had no gene match. CDR3 length: 15 residues. The CDR3 spells CASSVGQGVNQPQHF. The DNA of the CDR3 is TGTGCCAGTAGTGTCGGACAGGGCGTCAATCAGCCCCAGCATTTT.

The chain recombines TRBV10-3 with TRBJ2-4, with TRBD2 as a possible D gene (5 bases). There are 14 residues in the CDR3. The germline V and J ends were trimmed by 2 bases and 10 bases, with 15 bases remaining between them. CDR1 is ENHRY, CDR2 SYGVKD, per germline. The CDR3 reads CAISEPPGSLIQYF. The CDR3 bases are TGTGCCATCAGTGAGCCGCCGGGGTCGCTTATTCAGTACTTC.

This clone was observed once. This chain connects TRBV28 to TRBJ2-5; no reliable D call. The V end was cut by 2 bases, the J end by 2 bases, with 9 bases between. The CDR3 is 14 residues long. Germline V gene sequence: CDR1 MDHEN, CDR2 SYDVKM. CDR3 in DNA: TGTGCCAGCAGTTTAGGAGTGAGGCAAGAGACCCAGTACTTC. Its translation is CASSLGVRQETQYF.

The rearrangement uses TRBV4-3 and TRBJ1-1; D gene uncertain. The CDR3 runs 15 residues. Germline V lookup: CDR1 LGHNA, CDR2 YSLEER. V gave up 0 bases and J gave up 4 bases, with 12 bases separating them. This CDR3 reads CASSQDVAVTTEAFF. The CDR3 DNA reads as TGCGCCAGCAGCCAAGATGTAGCGGTCACCACTGAAGCTTTCTTT.

The chain employs TRBV9 and TRBJ2-7, with 7 bases lining up with TRBD2. V lost 0 bases and J lost 0; bases outside the gene matches: 6. Germline loops: CDR1 SGDLS, CDR2 YYNGEE. The CDR3 loop spans 16 amino acids. Here the CDR3 DNA reads TGTGCCAGCAGCGTAGGATCGGAGCGGGGCTCCTACGAGCAGTACTTC. Residues: CASSVGSERGSYEQYF. Using reference TRBV9 and TRBJ2-7 for the parts outside the CDR3, the full variable domain is DSGVTQTPKHLITATGQRVTLRCSPRSGDLSVYWYQQSLDQGLQFLIQYYNGEERAKGNILERFSAQQFPDLHSELNLSSLELGDSALYFCASSVGSERGSYEQYFGPGTRLTVT.

The chain couples TRBV2 to TRBJ1-5, with D possibly matching TRBD1 (5 bases). CDR1 and CDR2 (germline): SNHLY, FYNNEI. V lost 7 bases and J 2 bases, leaving 18 bases between the germline ends. The length of the CDR3 is 16 residues. The CDR3 DNA sequence: TGTGCCAGCACTTCACAAACCCGGGGGGGCAATCAGCCCCAGCATTTT. Translated: CASTSQTRGGNQPQHF.

The chain uses TRBV19 and TRBJ2-1; 8 bases line up with TRBD1. Germline V gene sequence: CDR1 LNHDA, CDR2 SQIVND (reference sequence). The CDR3 runs 15 residues. V lost 7 bases to trimming and J lost 4 bases; unmatched junction nucleotides: 9. This chain's CDR3 is CASTTGDRTYNEQFF. The CDR3 DNA reads TGTGCCAGTACCACCGGGGACAGGACTTACAATGAGCAGTTCTTC.

About this clone itself: The junction departs from germline at one end; a sequencing error may be responsible. This rearrangement joins TRBV19 to TRBJ2-7, with D possibly TRBD1 on 6 matching bases. Germline V gene data show CDR1 as LNHDA and CDR2 as SQIVND (reference sequence). The CDR3 has 14 residues. The CDR3: CASSLDRSRSGQYF. CDR3 nucleotide sequence: TGTGCCAGTAGTTTAGACAGGTCGAGGAGCGGCCAGTACTTC.

This chain uses TRBV6-6 with TRBJ1-4; D gene uncertain. Germline CDR1 MNHNY, CDR2 SVGAGI (reference sequence). The CDR3 loop spans 16 amino acids. V was cut by 4 bases and J by 4 bases, with 16 bases left in between. The DNA for the CDR3 is TGTGCCAGCAGTTCCCCCCGACGGGAGGGTAATGAAAAACTGTTTTTT. Translation gives CASSSPRREGNEKLFF.

The chain joins TRBV5-1 to TRBJ2-5, with D possibly TRBD2 on 5 matching bases. Germline lookup yields CDR1 SGHRS and CDR2 YFSETQ. The V end lost 0 bases, the J end lost 5 bases, and 11 bases lay between the germline ends. The CDR3 extends over 14 amino acids. The CDR3 region has the DNA TGCGCCAGCAGCTTGGATGGGAGTCGGGAGACCCAGTACTTC. It yields the protein CASSLDGSRETQYF.

The J gene is TRBJ1-4, the V gene TRBV5-1; D remains ambiguous. The V gene's germline CDR1 is SGHRS and CDR2 YFSETQ. The ends were cut back, 0 bases at V and 7 bases at J, with 10 bases in the middle. This CDR3 is built from 14 residues. CDR3 amino acids: CASSLGREGEKLFF. The CDR3 nucleotides read TGCGCCAGCAGCTTGGGGCGAGAAGGTGAAAAACTGTTTTTT.

The gene calls are TRBV5-1 and TRBJ2-5; TRBD1 is a possible D gene (6 bases). CDR1 and CDR2 (germline): SGHRS, YFSETQ. Trimming removed 3 bases from V and 4 bases from J, with 13 bases in between. The CDR3 totals 14 residues. The CDR3 DNA follows: TGCGCCAGCAGCTATTCCTTGACAGGAGAGACCCAGTACTTC. It yields the protein CASSYSLTGETQYF.

The V and J genes are TRBV5-6 and TRBJ1-5; 8 bases map to TRBD1. Germline V lookup: CDR1 SGHDT, CDR2 YYEEEE. Germline trimming cut 3 bases from V and 1 base from J; bases unmatched to any gene: 9. The CDR3 loop spans 17 amino acids. In nucleotides, the CDR3 is TGTGCCAGCAGCTCCTACAGGGGGAGGATAAGCAATCAGCCCCAGCATTTT. Its translation: CASSSYRGRISNQPQHF.

The chain couples TRBV9 to TRBJ1-1; D remains unclear. CDR1 and CDR2 from the germline V gene are SGDLS and YYNGEE. This CDR3 has 13 amino acids. Trimming cost V 0 bases and J 2 bases, with 5 bases left between them. The CDR3 DNA sequence: TGTGCCAGCAGCGTAGCGATCAACACTGAAGCTTTCTTT. It is translated as CASSVAINTEAFF.

The rearrangement uses TRBV19 and TRBJ1-6; the match to TRBD1 covers 7 bases. Per germline, CDR1 LNHDA and CDR2 SQIVND (reference sequence). The CDR3 sequence is 11 residues long. Trimming took 4 bases from V and 15 from J; bases not matched to a gene: 3. This CDR3 is CASSNRGVLHF. Written as DNA, the CDR3 is TGTGCCAGTAGTAACAGGGGAGTCCTCCACTTT. The full variable domain, its missing parts supplied by reference TRBV19 and TRBJ1-6, is DGGITQSPKYLFRKEGQNVTLSCEQNLNHDAMYWYRQDPGQGLRLIYYSQIVNDFQKGDIAEGYSVSREKKESFPLTVTSAQKNPTAFYLCASSNRGVLHFGNGTRLTVT.

The gene calls are TRBV12-5 and TRBJ2-3; D is uncertain. Trimming removed 7 bases at V and 0 bases at J, with 11 bases between. The CDR3 covers 14 residues. From germline, CDR1 is LGHNT and CDR2 FRNRAP. The CDR3 nucleotides are TGTGCTAGTGAGATTTACGCTAGCACAGATACGCAGTATTTT. The encoded protein is CASEIYASTDTQYF.

This chain joins TRBV7-2 and TRBJ2-1; the D call may be TRBD1 or TRBD2 (6 bases each). Trimming took 9 bases from V and 7 from J, leaving 19 bases between them. Germline V gene lookup returns CDR1 SGHTA and CDR2 FQGNSA. This CDR3 contains 14 residues. The CDR3 nucleotides are TGTGCCAGTTTTCTCGGGGGCCTCGCAAATGAGCAGTTCTTC. Its protein product is CASFLGGLANEQFF.

This chain joins TRBV7-7 and TRBJ2-2; 7 bases are a match to TRBD1. V shed 5 bases and J 4 bases; nucleotides not matched to a gene: 4. This CDR3 spans 14 amino acids. The germline CDR1 and CDR2 sequences are SSHAT and FNYEAQ (reference sequence). The CDR3 sequence: CASSDRATTGELFF. CDR3 in DNA: TGTGCCAGCAGCGACAGGGCCACCACCGGGGAGCTGTTTTTT.

The chain joins TRBV18 to TRBJ1-3; D perhaps matches TRBD1 (5 bases). CDR3 length: 17 amino acids. Germline values: CDR1 KGHSH, CDR2 LQKENI. V lost 0 bases and J 1 base, leaving 13 bases between the germline ends. CDR3 amino acids: CASSPPRGSSSGNTIYF. CDR3 sequence (DNA): TGTGCCAGCTCACCACCAAGGGGCAGTTCTTCTGGAAACACCATATATTTT. Supplemented by reference TRBV18 and TRBJ1-3, the full variable domain reads NAGVMQNPRHLVRRRGQEARLRCSPMKGHSHVYWYRQLPEEGLKFMVYLQKENIIDESGMPKERFSAEFPKEGPSILRIQQVVRGDSAAYFCASSPPRGSSSGNTIYFGEGSWLTVV.

This chain joins TRBV5-6 and TRBJ1-1, with TRBD1 matching 7 bases. Trimming removed 1 base from V and 8 bases from J; junction bases left unmatched: 8. Germline loops: CDR1 SGHDT, CDR2 YYEEEE. The length of the CDR3 is 14 residues. CDR3 DNA: TGTGCCAGCAGCTTGTTCAGGGGGGCAAAGGAAGCTTTCTTT. Translating gives CASSLFRGAKEAFF.

The V gene is TRBV4-2, the J gene TRBJ2-7; D may be TRBD1 or TRBD2 (6 bases each). The CDR3 covers 17 residues. The germline V gene has CDR1 LGHNA and CDR2 YNFKEQ. Trimming shortened V by 1 base and J by 2 bases, and 18 bases separated the two germline ends. CDR3 in amino acids: CASSQVGTGGLTYEQYF. The CDR3 coding sequence is TGTGCCAGCAGCCAAGTTGGTACCGGGGGCCTCACCTACGAGCAGTACTTC.

The sample holds a few counts of this clone. The chain couples TRBV20-1 to TRBJ1-2; D unclear. This CDR3 has 11 residues. Trimming removed 3 bases at V and 3 bases at J, with 5 bases between. Germline CDR1 DFQATT, CDR2 SNEGSKA (reference sequence). The CDR3 loop is CSARFDYGYTF. As DNA, the CDR3 is TGCAGTGCTAGGTTTGACTATGGCTACACCTTC.

This chain connects TRBV28 to TRBJ2-2, with 8 positions matching TRBD1. This CDR3 comprises 16 residues. In germline, CDR1 is MDHEN, CDR2 SYDVKM. V lost 7 bases and J lost 7; bases outside the gene matches: 14. The CDR3 coding sequence is TGTGCCAGCACCTCAAGCGCAGGGGGCGCGGGCGGGGAGCTGTTTTTT. Translating it yields CASTSSAGGAGGELFF. The full variable domain, in which reference TRBV28 and TRBJ2-2 provide the parts outside the CDR3, is DVKVTQSSRYLVKRTGEKVFLECVQDMDHENMFWYRQDPGLGLRLIYFSYDVKMKEKGDIPEGYSVSREKKERFSLILESASTNQTSMYLCASTSSAGGAGGELFFGEGSRLTVL.

This clone was counted once. V gene TRBV19 combines with J gene TRBJ2-2; D is uncertain. The CDR3 consists of 14 residues. V was clipped by 2 bases and J by 1 base, with 5 bases between them. Germline V gives CDR1 LNHDA, CDR2 SQIVND (reference sequence). The CDR3 is CASSITGNTGELFF. For the CDR3, the DNA is TGTGCCAGTAGTATAACGGGGAACACCGGGGAGCTGTTTTTT.

V gene TRBV19 combines with J gene TRBJ1-5, with unresolved D. This CDR3 is built from 14 residues. Trimming took off 7 bases at V and 7 bases at J, with 17 bases between the two ends. CDR1 and CDR2 (germline): LNHDA, SQIVND (reference sequence). The CDR3: CASMSVGGKQPQHF. The CDR3 coding sequence is TGTGCCAGTATGTCCGTCGGCGGTAAACAGCCCCAGCATTTT.

This clone was picked up a small number of times. The chain combines TRBV9 with TRBJ2-7; D may be TRBD2 (6 bases). V was trimmed by 2 bases and J by 4 bases, leaving 10 bases between them. This CDR3 region has 13 residues. Germline V gene sequence: CDR1 SGDLS, CDR2 YYNGEE. CDR3 loop: CASSVGGEYEQYF. The DNA of the CDR3 is TGTGCCAGCAGCGTGGGGGGTGAATACGAGCAGTACTTC. Variable domain in full (rest from reference TRBV9 and TRBJ2-7): DSGVTQTPKHLITATGQRVTLRCSPRSGDLSVYWYQQSLDQGLQFLIQYYNGEERAKGNILERFSAQQFPDLHSELNLSSLELGDSALYFCASSVGGEYEQYFGPGTRLTVT.

The V and J genes are TRBV4-2 and TRBJ1-4, with D tentatively TRBD1 (5 bases). CDR3 length equals 17 residues. With 4 bases removed from V and 0 bases from J, the gap between germline ends came to 15 bases. The V gene's germline CDR1 is LGHNA and CDR2 YNFKEQ. The DNA of the CDR3 is TGTGCCAGCAGCCCCAGGGTCGAATATGCAACTAATGAAAAACTGTTTTTT. Its translation: CASSPRVEYATNEKLFF.